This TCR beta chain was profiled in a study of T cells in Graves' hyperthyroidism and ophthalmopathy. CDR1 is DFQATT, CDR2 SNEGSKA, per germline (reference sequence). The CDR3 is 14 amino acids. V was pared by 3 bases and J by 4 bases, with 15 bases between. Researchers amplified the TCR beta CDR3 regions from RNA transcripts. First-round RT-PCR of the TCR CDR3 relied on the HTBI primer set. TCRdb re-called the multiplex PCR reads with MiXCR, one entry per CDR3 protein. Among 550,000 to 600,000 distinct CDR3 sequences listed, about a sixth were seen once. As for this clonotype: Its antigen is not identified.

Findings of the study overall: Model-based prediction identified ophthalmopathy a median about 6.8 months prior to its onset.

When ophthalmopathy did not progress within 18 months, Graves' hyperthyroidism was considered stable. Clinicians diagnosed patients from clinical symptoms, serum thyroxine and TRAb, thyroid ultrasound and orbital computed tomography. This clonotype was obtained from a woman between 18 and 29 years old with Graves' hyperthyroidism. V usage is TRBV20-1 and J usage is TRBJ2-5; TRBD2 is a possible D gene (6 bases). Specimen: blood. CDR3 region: CSARIPGEVETQYF. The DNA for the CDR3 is TGCAGTGCTAGGATCCCGGGGGAAGTAGAGACCCAGTACTTC.